This T cell receptor (beta chain) was retrieved from a study of CD8 T cells in ankylosing spondylitis. Study-level points and caveats: Some of the motif variants had earlier been found in reactive arthritis patients' fluid and blood. About 8 highly homologous variants made up a TCR beta motif, and this motif appeared characteristic of ankylosing spondylitis blood. Disease-associated clones were reportedly significantly overrepresented in matched ankylosing spondylitis synovial fluid.

Scientists made TCR beta libraries using quantitative 5'-RACE with molecular barcodes. TCRdb independently ran MiXCR on the 5' RACE reads; one entry per CDR3 protein. The data contain fewer than 500,000 distinct CDR3 sequences, 25% to 30% of them singletons. V shed 4 bases and J 4 bases; nucleotides not matched to a gene: 11. Germline V gene data show CDR1 as SGHAT and CDR2 as FQNNGV. The CDR3 has 18 amino acids. As regards this clonotype: No antigen is known for it.

The sequenced material came from blood, either unsorted or a sorted T cell fraction (not recorded which). This chain connects TRBV11-2 to TRBJ2-5; 14 nucleotides line up with TRBD2. The sequence was collected from a male donor with ankylosing spondylitis. CDR3 coding DNA: TGTGCCAGCAGCTCTTCCCCCTGGACTAGCGGGAGGACAGAGACCCAGTACTTC. Residues: CASSSSPWTSGRTETQYF.